Following are 21 T cell receptor beta chains from one sample sequenced in a study of T cell responses to AZD1222 COVID-19 vaccine. Some clones are missing from TCRdb's copy, which holds only in-frame ones; the method was immunoSEQ multiplex PCR. The sample yields 150,000 to 200,000 clones, roughly nine tenths seen once. The starting material was peripheral blood, obtained 28 days after the second AZD1222 dose. These receptors all come from an adult who received the AZD1222 COVID-19 vaccine.

The V call is TRBV11-3, the J call TRBJ1-5, with a tentative D call TRBD1 (6 bases). V was clipped by 0 bases and J by 3 bases, with 15 bases between them. The CDR3 extends over 17 amino acids. The V gene's germline CDR1 is SGHNT and CDR2 YENEEA. The CDR3 sequence: CASSLDLPGEVNQPQHF. CDR3 nucleotides: TGTGCCAGCAGCTTAGATCTCCCAGGGGAGGTCAATCAGCCCCAGCATTTT. Full variable domain (missing parts from reference TRBV11-3 and TRBJ1-5): EAGVVQSPRYKIIEKKQPVAFWCNPISGHNTLYWYLQNLGQGPELLIRYENEEAVDDSQLPKDRFSAERLKGVDSTLKIQPAELGDSAVYLCASSLDLPGEVNQPQHFGDGTRLSIL.

This clone appeared once. This rearrangement joins TRBV28 to TRBJ1-1; the D gene is possibly TRBD1 (5 bases). The CDR3 runs 14 residues. Germline V CDR1 and CDR2: MDHEN, SYDVKM. Trimming stripped 6 bases from V and 2 bases from J, with 13 bases between. CDR3 nucleotides: TGTGCCAGCAGGCCTCAGACAGTTAACACTGAAGCTTTCTTT. Encoded protein: CASRPQTVNTEAFF.

The chain uses TRBV24-1 and TRBJ2-7; 10 bases align to TRBD2. The V gene's germline CDR1 is KGHDR and CDR2 SFDVKD. V lost 5 bases to trimming and J lost 5 bases; unmatched junction nucleotides: 14. The CDR3 is 17 amino acids. The CDR3 is CATSARGASGSDNEQYF. CDR3 DNA sequence: TGTGCCACCAGTGCCCGTGGGGCTAGCGGGAGTGACAACGAGCAGTACTTC.

The chain is built from TRBV7-9 and TRBJ2-4; D is ambiguous. V lost 4 bases and J 7 bases, leaving 8 bases between the germline ends. CDR1 SEHNR and CDR2 FQNEAQ come from the germline V gene (reference sequence). This CDR3 is built from 12 residues. The CDR3 protein is CASSSLLNIQYF. In DNA, the CDR3 is TGTGCCAGCAGCTCTCTCCTTAACATTCAGTACTTC. The full variable domain, completed using reference TRBV7-9 and TRBJ2-4, is DTGVSQNPRHKITKRGQNVTFRCDPISEHNRLYWYRQTLGQGPEFLTYFQNEAQLEKSRLLSDRFSAERPKGSFSTLEIQRTEQGDSAMYLCASSSLLNIQYFGAGTRLSVL.

The rearrangement links TRBV7-8 to TRBJ2-2; maybe TRBD1 (6 bases). Trimming removed 5 bases from V and 7 bases from J, with 14 bases in between. Germline values: CDR1 SGHVS, CDR2 FQNEAQ. The CDR3 has 14 residues. The CDR3 sequence: CASSQEQGGGELFF. Written as DNA, the CDR3 is TGTGCCAGCAGCCAAGAACAGGGCGGCGGGGAGCTGTTTTTT.

The V gene is TRBV6-2 or TRBV6-3, the J gene TRBJ2-2; unclear D gene. Trimming removed 2 bases from V and 1 base from J, with 11 bases in between. The CDR3 consists of 16 residues. Germline CDR1 MNHEY, CDR2 SVGEGT. DNA for the CDR3: TGTGCCAGCAGTTACGGGCAGGACCAGAACACCGGGGAGCTGTTTTTT. Amino acids: CASSYGQDQNTGELFF.

The rearrangement links TRBV7-2 to TRBJ2-7; a possible D gene is TRBD2 (6 bases). Trimming pared 3 bases from V and 0 bases from J, leaving 12 bases between. The CDR3 runs 15 residues. Looked up from germline, CDR1 is SGHTA and CDR2 is FQGNSA. The CDR3 sequence: CASSFHPGSSYEQYF. In DNA form, the CDR3 reads TGTGCCAGCAGCTTTCACCCCGGGAGCTCCTACGAGCAGTACTTC.

This rearrangement joins TRBV4-1 to TRBJ2-1; TRBD2 is a possible D gene (6 bases). V gave up 0 bases and J gave up 8 bases, with 20 bases separating them. The CDR3 runs to 17 residues. Germline lookup yields CDR1 MGHRA and CDR2 YSYEKL. CDR3 region: CASSQDFGGAVLDEQFF. The DNA of the CDR3 is TGCGCCAGCAGCCAAGATTTCGGGGGTGCGGTGCTTGATGAGCAGTTCTTC.

The chain recombines TRBV11-3 with TRBJ2-7; 14 positions match TRBD2. Germline CDR1 reads SGHNT; CDR2 reads YENEEA. V was clipped by 4 bases and J by 7 bases; unmatched bases: 3. The CDR3 loop spans 14 amino acids. CDR3 bases: TGTGCCAGCAGCTCGACTAGCGGGGGGGTTGAGCAGTACTTC. Residues: CASSSTSGGVEQYF. The whole variable domain, filled in from reference TRBV11-3 and TRBJ2-7, reads EAGVVQSPRYKIIEKKQPVAFWCNPISGHNTLYWYLQNLGQGPELLIRYENEEAVDDSQLPKDRFSAERLKGVDSTLKIQPAELGDSAVYLCASSSTSGGVEQYFGPGTRLTVT.

The chain recombines TRBV7-2 with TRBJ2-1, with TRBD1 as a possible D gene (5 bases). Germline CDR1 SGHTA, CDR2 FQGNSA. CDR3 length: 13 residues. Trimming shortened V by 8 bases and J by 5 bases, and 13 bases separated the two germline ends. CDR3 nucleotides: TGTGCCAGCGGGAAGGGGCCGAACAATGAGCAGTTCTTC. Translated, it gives CASGKGPNNEQFF.

This rearrangement joins TRBV28 to TRBJ1-5; the match to TRBD1 covers 9 bases. Trimming at V came to 7 bases and at J to 4 bases, leaving 2 bases not matched to a gene. The CDR3 loop spans 13 amino acids. CDR1 is MDHEN, CDR2 SYDVKM, per germline. CDR3 sequence: CASIGTGNQPQHF. The DNA for the CDR3 is TGTGCCAGCATCGGGACAGGGAATCAGCCCCAGCATTTT.

The CDR3 reads CATSDSGTSGRHIYEQYF. The DNA of the CDR3 is TGTGCCACCAGTGATTCCGGGACTAGCGGGAGGCACATTTACGAGCAGTACTTC. The chain recombines TRBV24-1 with TRBJ2-7; TRBD2 matches at 15 bases. Germline trimming cut 2 bases from V and 4 bases from J; bases unmatched to any gene: 8. Germline V gives CDR1 KGHDR, CDR2 SFDVKD. CDR3 size: 18 residues.

The genes are TRBV5-1 and TRBJ1-4, with D unclear. This CDR3 region has 14 residues. Germline assignment: CDR1 SGHRS and CDR2 YFSETQ. Deletions cut 6 bases from V and 6 bases from J, with 15 bases between. The CDR3 loop is CASKERLRDEKLFF. The DNA of the CDR3 is TGCGCCAGCAAGGAAAGGTTAAGGGATGAAAAACTGTTTTTT.

V gene TRBV10-3 combines with J gene TRBJ1-5, with D unclear. Germline loops: CDR1 ENHRY, CDR2 SYGVKD. The V end was cut by 6 bases, the J end by 4 bases, with 13 bases between. The CDR3 sequence is 14 residues long. Here the CDR3 DNA reads TGTGCCATCAGCGGGAGTCTGGGGAATCAGCCCCAGCATTTT. Its protein is CAISGSLGNQPQHF.

This sequence joins TRBV11-3 and TRBJ1-4; 7 bases agree with TRBD1. The CDR3 runs to 14 residues. Per germline, CDR1 SGHNT and CDR2 YENEEA. V shed 6 bases and J 4 bases; nucleotides not matched to a gene: 5. CDR3 DNA: TGTGCCAGCAGGGTGACAGGGAATAATGAAAAACTGTTTTTT. Its translation: CASRVTGNNEKLFF.

This sequence joins TRBV7-9 and TRBJ2-1; 7 nucleotides align to TRBD2. V lost 5 bases and J lost 2; bases outside the gene matches: 6. Germline loops: CDR1 SEHNR, CDR2 FQNEAQ (reference sequence). The CDR3 is 15 amino acids. CDR3 amino acids: CASSPGAGAYNEQFF. CDR3 sequence (DNA): TGTGCCAGCAGCCCCGGGGCGGGGGCCTACAATGAGCAGTTCTTC.

The V and J genes are TRBV10-3 and TRBJ2-3; unclear D gene. Germline V gives CDR1 ENHRY, CDR2 SYGVKD. V lost 7 bases and J lost 4, with 6 bases in between. The CDR3 is made up of 11 amino acids. The CDR3 sequence is CAITQADTQYF. The CDR3 nucleotides read TGTGCCATCACCCAGGCAGATACGCAGTATTTT.

V gene TRBV4-1 combines with J gene TRBJ2-1; tentatively, D is TRBD2 (5 bases). Germline values: CDR1 MGHRA, CDR2 YSYEKL. Trimming shortened V by 4 bases and J by 7 bases, and 14 bases separated the two germline ends. The CDR3 extends over 14 amino acids. The CDR3 reads CASSPRGWENEQFF. The CDR3 DNA is TGCGCCAGCAGCCCCAGAGGGTGGGAAAATGAGCAGTTCTTC.

This chain's CDR3 is CAISAQGYEQYF. The CDR3 DNA reads TGTGCCATCAGTGCTCAGGGCTACGAGCAGTACTTC. The V gene is TRBV10-3, the J gene TRBJ2-7; D possibly corresponds to TRBD1 (5 bases). Germline CDR1 is ENHRY and CDR2 is SYGVKD. CDR3 length: 12 residues. Trimming took off 4 bases at V and 3 bases at J, with 7 bases between the two ends.

The J gene is TRBJ1-5, the V gene TRBV19; D not resolved. CDR1 is LNHDA, CDR2 SQIVND, per germline (reference sequence). The ends were cut back, 3 bases at V and 4 bases at J, with 4 bases in the middle. This CDR3 is built from 12 residues. CDR3 coding DNA: TGTGCCAGTAGTATTAGTAATCAGCCCCAGCATTTT. Amino acids: CASSISNQPQHF.

The chain employs TRBV28 and TRBJ2-4; 10 nucleotides agree with TRBD1. CDR1 and CDR2 (germline): MDHEN, SYDVKM. Losses at the gene ends were 1 base for V and 7 bases for J; bases not matched to a gene: 13. The CDR3 is 18 amino acids. CDR3 protein: CASSLYSWTGGNKNIQYF. CDR3 nucleotides: TGTGCCAGCAGTTTATATTCCTGGACAGGGGGTAATAAGAACATTCAGTACTTC.